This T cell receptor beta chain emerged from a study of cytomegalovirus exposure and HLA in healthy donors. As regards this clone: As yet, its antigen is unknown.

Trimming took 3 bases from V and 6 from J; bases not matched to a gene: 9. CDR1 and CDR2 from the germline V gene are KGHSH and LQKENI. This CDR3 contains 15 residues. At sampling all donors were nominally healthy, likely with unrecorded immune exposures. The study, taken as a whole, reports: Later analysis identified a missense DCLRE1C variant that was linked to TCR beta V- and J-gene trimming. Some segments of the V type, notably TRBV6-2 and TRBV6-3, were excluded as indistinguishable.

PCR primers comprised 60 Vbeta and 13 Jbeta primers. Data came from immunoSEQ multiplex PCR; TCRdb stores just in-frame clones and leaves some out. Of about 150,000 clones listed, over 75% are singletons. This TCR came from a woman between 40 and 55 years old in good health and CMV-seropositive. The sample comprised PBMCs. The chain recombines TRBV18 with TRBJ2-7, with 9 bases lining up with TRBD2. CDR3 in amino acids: CASSPSLAGSGEQYF. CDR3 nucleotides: TGTGCCAGCTCACCTTCCCTAGCGGGATCGGGCGAGCAGTACTTC.